Below, 29 T cell receptor beta chains from the same sample are listed, as sequenced in a study of spatial heterogeneity in lung cancer. Indicated time point: sample taken at primary tumor resection. Sequencing was performed on whole RNA extracted from tumor and nontumor lung tissue, or from frozen PBMC, and the material was left unsorted. TCRdb fed the 5' RACE reads into MiXCR, producing one record per CDR3 protein. The sample has 10,000 to 11,000 distinct CDR3 sequences, approximately 25% seen once; the top ten hold 25% to 35%. The specimen comprised PBMCs, sampled at surgery. The receptors derive from a female donor with early-stage non-small cell lung cancer.

This clonotype has a count of ten or more. Here the CDR3 reads CASSLGTPTPSYEQYF. In nucleotides, the CDR3 is TGTGCCAGCAGCTTAGGGACACCGACCCCTTCCTACGAGCAGTACTTC. The chain uses TRBV7-2 and TRBJ2-7, with D tentatively TRBD1 (5 bases). This CDR3 is 16 amino acids long. The V end was cut by 1 base, the J end by 1 base, with 14 bases between. The germline CDR1 and CDR2 sequences are SGHTA and FQGNSA.

This clonotype occurred many times. V usage is TRBV18 and J usage is TRBJ1-1; D call uncertain. V was pared by 2 bases and J by 1 base, with 11 bases between. The CDR3 contains 15 residues. Looked up from germline, CDR1 is KGHSH and CDR2 is LQKENI. In DNA, the CDR3 is TGTGCCAGCTCACCAACATACGGAACGAACACTGAAGCTTTCTTT. Protein: CASSPTYGTNTEAFF. The full variable domain, its missing parts supplied by reference TRBV18 and TRBJ1-1, is NAGVMQNPRHLVRRRGQEARLRCSPMKGHSHVYWYRQLPEEGLKFMVYLQKENIIDESGMPKERFSAEFPKEGPSILRIQQVVRGDSAAYFCASSPTYGTNTEAFFGQGTRLTVV.

This clonotype turned up a few times. This sequence joins TRBV19 and TRBJ2-1; D possibly corresponds to TRBD2 (6 bases). V was clipped by 6 bases and J by 2 bases, with 23 bases between them. Germline CDR1 LNHDA, CDR2 SQIVND (reference sequence). This CDR3 contains 18 residues. The CDR3 sequence is CASSPAGLSTDPYNEQFF. In nucleotides, the CDR3 is TGTGCCAGTAGCCCGGCGGGACTCTCAACCGACCCCTACAATGAGCAGTTCTTC.

Only a few counts were recorded for this clonotype. The rearrangement links TRBV4-2 to TRBJ2-7; 11 bases map to TRBD2. CDR1 and CDR2 (germline): LGHNA, YNFKEQ. The CDR3 length is 18 residues. After removal of 0 bases from V and 0 bases from J, the junction contained 7 bases not matched to a gene. CDR3 region: CASSQDWLAGGTSYEQYF. CDR3 nucleotide sequence: TGTGCCAGCAGCCAAGATTGGCTAGCGGGAGGAACCTCCTACGAGCAGTACTTC.

The chain is built from TRBV10-3 and TRBJ2-4, with a weak D call TRBD2 (5 bases). The length of the CDR3 is 14 residues. Germline V gene sequence: CDR1 ENHRY, CDR2 SYGVKD. Deletions cut 2 bases from V and 7 bases from J, with 12 bases between. The CDR3 DNA sequence: TGTGCCATCAGTGAGCCCGGGGAGAGGAACATTCAGTACTTC. Amino acid sequence: CAISEPGERNIQYF.

This clonotype rates as medium-sized (0.01 to 0.1%). V and J are TRBV29-1 and TRBJ1-2; possibly TRBD1 for D (5 bases). This CDR3 has 13 residues. The V gene's germline CDR1 is SQVTM and CDR2 ANQGSEA. V lost 3 bases and J 2 bases, leaving 10 bases between the germline ends. CDR3 bases: TGCAGCGTTGAGCCGGGGACCAACTATGGCTACACCTTC. Translation gives CSVEPGTNYGYTF.

By sample fraction, this clonotype is medium-sized. This chain links TRBV29-1 with TRBJ2-1; 7 bases are shared with TRBD1. With 6 bases clipped from V and 9 bases from J, the junction kept 11 bases outside the gene matches. The CDR3 extends over 13 amino acids. The germline CDR1 and CDR2 sequences are SQVTM and ANQGSEA. CDR3 amino acids: CSVRDSARFEQFF. In nucleotides, the CDR3 is TGCAGCGTACGGGACAGCGCTCGGTTTGAGCAGTTCTTC.

This clonotype is termed medium-sized (0.01 to 0.1%). The chain uses TRBV12-3 or TRBV12-4 and TRBJ1-1; the D is unclear. This CDR3 region has 14 residues. V was shortened by 6 bases and J by 4 bases, with 15 bases between the two germline ends. The CDR3 protein is CASSREEVSTEAFF. CDR3 nucleotide sequence: TGTGCCAGCAGCCGGGAGGAGGTCAGCACTGAAGCTTTCTTT.

This clonotype was counted ten times or more. The chain couples TRBV6-2 or TRBV6-3 to TRBJ2-1, with 7 bases identical to TRBD2. Germline CDR1 MNHEY, CDR2 SVGEGT. Trimming removed 0 bases from V and 0 bases from J; junction bases left unmatched: 8. The CDR3 sequence is 18 residues long. The CDR3 loop reads CASSYSSLAGPSYNEQFF. CDR3 nucleotides: TGTGCCAGCAGTTACTCATCATTAGCGGGCCCCTCCTACAATGAGCAGTTCTTC.

This clonotype was counted a few times. The chain recombines TRBV30 with TRBJ2-7, with D possibly matching TRBD1 (5 bases). CDR1 is GTSNPN and CDR2 is SVGIG in the germline V gene (reference sequence). Trimming stripped 4 bases from V and 3 bases from J, with 7 bases between. This CDR3 has 11 residues. The CDR3 loop is CAWTQGYEQYF. The CDR3 DNA reads TGTGCCTGGACCCAGGGCTACGAGCAGTACTTC.

This clonotype was seen many times. The chain is built from TRBV5-1 and TRBJ2-6; TRBD1 matches at 7 bases. CDR3 length equals 17 residues. V shed 4 bases, J shed 4 bases, and the junction held 11 bases outside the gene matches. The germline CDR1 and CDR2 sequences are SGHRS and YFSETQ. CDR3 sequence (DNA): TGCGCCAGCAGCCCCGACCCGACAGGGTCCGGGGCCAACGTCCTGACTTTC. Amino acid sequence: CASSPDPTGSGANVLTF. Supplemented by reference TRBV5-1 and TRBJ2-6, the full variable domain reads KAGVTQTPRYLIKTRGQQVTLSCSPISGHRSVSWYQQTPGQGLQFLFEYFSETQRNKGNFPGRFSGRQFSNSRSEMNVSTLELGDSALYLCASSPDPTGSGANVLTFGAGSRLTVL.

This clonotype was detected a few times. The chain recombines TRBV5-1 with TRBJ2-3; 10 bases align to TRBD2. The germline V gene encodes CDR1 SGHRS and CDR2 YFSETQ. The CDR3 spans 15 residues. V lost 3 bases and J lost 4; bases outside the gene matches: 5. CDR3 in amino acids: CASSWSSGRSDTQYF. The DNA of the CDR3 is TGCGCCAGCAGCTGGTCTAGCGGGAGATCAGATACGCAGTATTTT. Supplemented by reference TRBV5-1 and TRBJ2-3, the full variable domain reads KAGVTQTPRYLIKTRGQQVTLSCSPISGHRSVSWYQQTPGQGLQFLFEYFSETQRNKGNFPGRFSGRQFSNSRSEMNVSTLELGDSALYLCASSWSSGRSDTQYFGPGTRLTVL.

This clonotype was found a few times. This chain uses TRBV11-1 with TRBJ2-7, with no clear D. CDR3 size: 13 residues. The V gene's germline CDR1 is SGHAT and CDR2 FQDESV (reference sequence). The ends were cut back, 0 bases at V and 4 bases at J, with 7 bases in the middle. CDR3 coding DNA: TGTGCCAGCAGCTTAGCGCCTGAATACGAGCAGTACTTC. It translates to CASSLAPEYEQYF. Using reference TRBV11-1 and TRBJ2-7 for the parts outside the CDR3, the full variable domain is EAEVAQSPRYKITEKSQAVAFWCDPISGHATLYWYRQILGQGPELLVQFQDESVVDDSQLPKDRFSAERLKGVDSTLKIQPAELGDSAMYLCASSLAPEYEQYFGPGTRLTVT.

This clonotype was observed a few times. The CDR3 DNA is TGTGCCAGCACCGTTCGACATCGCACTGAAGCTTTCTTT. The encoded protein is CASTVRHRTEAFF. The rearrangement links TRBV28 to TRBJ1-1; no clear D gene. Deletions cut 7 bases from V and 4 bases from J, with 13 bases between. The CDR3 is made up of 13 amino acids. CDR1 and CDR2 from the germline V gene are MDHEN and SYDVKM.

The rearrangement joins TRBV4-2 to TRBJ2-5; 15 nucleotides align to TRBD2. The trim removed 0 bases at V and 5 bases at J, leaving 10 bases unmatched. Germline loops: CDR1 LGHNA, CDR2 YNFKEQ. The CDR3 extends over 19 amino acids. This CDR3 is CASSQDTGPGLAGGETQYF. Written as DNA, the CDR3 is TGTGCCAGCAGCCAAGATACGGGTCCTGGACTAGCGGGAGGGGAGACCCAGTACTTC.

Here the CDR3 DNA reads TGCGCCAGCAGCCAACAAACCTACAAACAGGGGACTATTGGCTACACCTTC. It encodes CASSQQTYKQGTIGYTF. The chain links TRBV4-3 to TRBJ1-2, with 7 nucleotides matching TRBD1. Germline CDR1 LGHNA, CDR2 YSLEER. There are 17 residues in the CDR3. The trim removed 2 bases at V and 7 bases at J, leaving 16 bases unmatched.

The V gene is TRBV29-1, the J gene TRBJ2-2, with D possibly being TRBD2 (6 bases). This CDR3 region has 14 residues. Germline CDR1 is SQVTM and CDR2 is ANQGSEA. The V gene lost 4 bases and the J gene lost 3 bases, with 12 bases spanning the gap. The DNA of the CDR3 is TGCAGCGTTGCTCAGTGGGGGGACACCGGGGAGCTGTTTTTT. It encodes CSVAQWGDTGELFF.

The chain is built from TRBV12-3 or TRBV12-4 and TRBJ2-1; 10 bases are shared with TRBD2. The CDR3 spans 17 residues. V lost 6 bases to trimming and J lost 8 bases; unmatched junction nucleotides: 16. The CDR3 reads CASSPRTSGAFSDEQFF. CDR3 nucleotides: TGTGCCAGCAGCCCAAGGACTAGCGGTGCATTTTCCGATGAGCAGTTCTTC.

The CDR3 DNA is TGCGCCAGCAGCAAGGGACAGGACCCTTACGAGCAGTACTTC. Translating it yields CASSKGQDPYEQYF. The chain employs TRBV5-1 and TRBJ2-7, with TRBD1 identical over 8 bases. CDR3 length equals 14 residues. The germline gives CDR1 SGHRS, CDR2 YFSETQ. The V segment lost 4 bases and the J segment 4 bases; nucleotides outside the gene matches: 7.

The V gene is TRBV28, the J gene TRBJ2-7, with D possibly matching TRBD2 (6 bases). CDR1 is MDHEN, CDR2 SYDVKM, per germline. CDR3 size: 12 residues. V dropped 5 bases and J dropped 11 bases, with 16 bases sitting between them. The CDR3: CASSNRDRGEYF. The CDR3 DNA sequence: TGTGCCAGCAGTAATAGGGACCGCGGGGAGTACTTC.

In its sample, this clonotype was seen a few times. This chain links TRBV28 with TRBJ1-4; D might be TRBD1 (6 bases). This CDR3 contains 17 residues. The germline CDR1 and CDR2 sequences are MDHEN and SYDVKM. V was cut by 5 bases and J by 0 bases, with 16 bases left in between. The CDR3 sequence is CASSIIMGATTNEKLFF. The CDR3 DNA is TGTGCCAGCAGTATAATTATGGGGGCTACAACTAATGAAAAACTGTTTTTT.

V usage is TRBV20-1 and J usage is TRBJ1-1; tentative D call: TRBD1 (5 bases). V lost 6 bases and J lost 4, with 18 bases in between. CDR1 and CDR2 from the germline V gene are DFQATT and SNEGSKA (reference sequence). The CDR3 runs 14 residues. The CDR3 here is CSALDGGSSTEAFF. CDR3 bases: TGCAGTGCCTTAGATGGGGGATCGAGCACTGAAGCTTTCTTT.

This chain uses TRBV7-2 with TRBJ2-7; weak D call: TRBD2 (6 bases). Per germline, CDR1 SGHTA and CDR2 FQGNSA. CDR3 length: 14 amino acids. Trimming left V 1 base short and J 2 bases short, with 9 bases between. CDR3 coding DNA: TGTGCCAGCAGCTTAGGTCGGAGGGCCTACGAGCAGTACTTC. Translated: CASSLGRRAYEQYF. The full variable domain, completed using reference TRBV7-2 and TRBJ2-7, is GAGVSQSPSNKVTEKGKDVELRCDPISGHTALYWYRQSLGQGLEFLIYFQGNSAPDKSGLPSDRFSAERTGGSVSTLTIQRTQQEDSAVYLCASSLGRRAYEQYFGPGTRLTVT.

The chain employs TRBV12-3 or TRBV12-4 and TRBJ2-4; tentative D call: TRBD2 (5 bases). V lost 7 bases to trimming and J lost 7 bases, with 14 bases between them. The CDR3 totals 13 residues. The CDR3 sequence is CASNLGGNNIQYF. The CDR3 nucleotides are TGTGCCAGCAACCTAGGAGGTAATAACATTCAGTACTTC.

The chain links TRBV20-1 to TRBJ2-4; D remains unclear. Between the trimmed V and J ends, which lost 3 bases and 1 base, there was a span of 7 bases. This CDR3 contains 13 residues. In germline, CDR1 is DFQATT, CDR2 SNEGSKA (reference sequence). CDR3 in DNA: TGCAGTGCTAGCCCCGCGGCCAAAAACATTCAGTACTTC. This codes for CSASPAAKNIQYF.

The chain has TRBV5-1 and TRBJ2-3; either TRBD1 or TRBD2 may fit D (5 bases each). This CDR3 spans 14 amino acids. In germline, CDR1 is SGHRS, CDR2 YFSETQ. V was cut by 6 bases and J by 2 bases, with 13 bases left in between. The CDR3 sequence: CASTPGLHTDTQYF. For the CDR3, the DNA is TGCGCCAGCACCCCGGGGCTCCACACAGATACGCAGTATTTT.

In its sample, this clonotype was seen many times. The chain couples TRBV7-3 to TRBJ2-1; D not resolved. This CDR3 comprises 12 residues. The germline V and J ends were trimmed by 1 base and 5 bases, with 3 bases remaining between them. Germline loops: CDR1 SGHTA, CDR2 FQGTGA. CDR3 nucleotides: TGTGCCAGCAGCTTAATGGACAATGAGCAGTTCTTC. Translated, it gives CASSLMDNEQFF.

This chain links TRBV7-6 with TRBJ1-5; D ambiguous. Germline CDR1 SGHVS, CDR2 FNYEAQ. This CDR3 comprises 14 residues. Trimming stripped 0 bases from V and 7 bases from J, with 10 bases between. The CDR3 loop is CASSLAESHQPQHF. Here the CDR3 DNA reads TGTGCCAGCAGCTTAGCAGAGAGTCACCAGCCCCAGCATTTT. Using reference TRBV7-6 and TRBJ1-5 for the parts outside the CDR3, the full variable domain is GAGVSQSPRYKVTKRGQDVALRCDPISGHVSLYWYRQALGQGPEFLTYFNYEAQQDKSGLPNDRFSAERPEGSISTLTIQRTEQRDSAMYRCASSLAESHQPQHFGDGTRLSIL.

The table lists this clonotype with a few counts. The chain recombines TRBV21-1 with TRBJ1-5; TRBD1 is taken as the D call from the table, unchecked against the DNA. TRBV21-1 counts as a pseudogene. The CDR3 has 16 residues. The CDR3 is CASSKKDGRGGPPQHF. The CDR3 DNA follows: TGTGCCAGCAGCAAAAAGGATGGCAGGGGAGGTCCGCCCCAGCATTTT.